This TCR beta chain was obtained from a study of response to subunit inactivated influenza vaccine. Overall study results and limits: Seasonal influenza vaccination, on each occasion, was suggested by the authors to recruit few new T cells.

As to this clonotype: Its matching antigen is unknown.

TCRdb re-called the RT-PCR reads with MiXCR, one entry per CDR3 protein. The repertoire consists of under 800,000 distinct CDR3 sequences, with 14% occurring once and the leading ten covering 5.5% to 7%. The CDR3 loop spans 16 amino acids. V gave up 4 bases and J gave up 5 bases; unmatched junction bases: 13. Germline V lookup: CDR1 SGHTA, CDR2 FQGNSA. J is TRBJ2-5 and V is TRBV7-2; 7 bases agree with TRBD2. The sequences come from PBMCs from blood, collected 14 to 15 days before vaccination. The clonotype comes from a man aged 50 or older who received an inactivated influenza vaccine. CDR3 DNA: TGTGCCAGCAGCTCCTCGTCCGGGGGGTCCCGGGAGACCCAGTACTTC. Translating gives CASSSSSGGSRETQYF.